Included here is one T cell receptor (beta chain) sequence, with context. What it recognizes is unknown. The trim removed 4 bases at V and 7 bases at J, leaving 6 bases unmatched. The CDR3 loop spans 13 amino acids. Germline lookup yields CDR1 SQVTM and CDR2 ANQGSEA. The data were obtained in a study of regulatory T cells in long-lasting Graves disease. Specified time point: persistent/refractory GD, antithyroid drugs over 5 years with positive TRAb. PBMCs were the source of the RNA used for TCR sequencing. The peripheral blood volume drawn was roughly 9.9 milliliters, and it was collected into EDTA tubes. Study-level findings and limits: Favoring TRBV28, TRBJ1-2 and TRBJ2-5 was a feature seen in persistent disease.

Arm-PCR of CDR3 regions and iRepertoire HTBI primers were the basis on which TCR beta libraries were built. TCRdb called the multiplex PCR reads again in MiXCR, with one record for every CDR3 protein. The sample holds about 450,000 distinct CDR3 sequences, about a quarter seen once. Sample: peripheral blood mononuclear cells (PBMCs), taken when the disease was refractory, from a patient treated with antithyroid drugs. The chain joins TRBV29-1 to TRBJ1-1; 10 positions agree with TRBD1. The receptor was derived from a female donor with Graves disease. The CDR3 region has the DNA TGCAGCGTTGTACGACAGGGGGCGGGTGAAGCTTTCTTT. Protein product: CSVVRQGAGEAFF.